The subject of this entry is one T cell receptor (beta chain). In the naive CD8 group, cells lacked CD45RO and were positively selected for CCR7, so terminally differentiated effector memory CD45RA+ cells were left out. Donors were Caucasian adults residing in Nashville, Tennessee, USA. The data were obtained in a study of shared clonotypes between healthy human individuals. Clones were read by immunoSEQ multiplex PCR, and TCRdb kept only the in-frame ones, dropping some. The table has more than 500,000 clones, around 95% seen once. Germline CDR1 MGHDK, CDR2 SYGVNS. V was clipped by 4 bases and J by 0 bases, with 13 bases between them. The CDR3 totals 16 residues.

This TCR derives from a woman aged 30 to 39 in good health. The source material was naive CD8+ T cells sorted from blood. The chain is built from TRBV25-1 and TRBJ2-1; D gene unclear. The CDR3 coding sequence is TGTGCCAGCAGTGGGCTCTCAGGAAGCTCCTACAATGAGCAGTTCTTC. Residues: CASSGLSGSSYNEQFF.